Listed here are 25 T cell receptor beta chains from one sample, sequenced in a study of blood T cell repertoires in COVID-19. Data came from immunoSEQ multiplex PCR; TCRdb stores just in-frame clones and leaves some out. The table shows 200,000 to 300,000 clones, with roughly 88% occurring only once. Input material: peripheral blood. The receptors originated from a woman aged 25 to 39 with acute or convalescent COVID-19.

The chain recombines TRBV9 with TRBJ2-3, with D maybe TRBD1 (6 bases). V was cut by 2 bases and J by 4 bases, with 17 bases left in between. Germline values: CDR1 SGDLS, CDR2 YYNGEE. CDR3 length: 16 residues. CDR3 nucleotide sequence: TGTGCCAGCAGCGTCGCCGGGACCCCAGGGGCAGATACGCAGTATTTT. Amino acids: CASSVAGTPGADTQYF.

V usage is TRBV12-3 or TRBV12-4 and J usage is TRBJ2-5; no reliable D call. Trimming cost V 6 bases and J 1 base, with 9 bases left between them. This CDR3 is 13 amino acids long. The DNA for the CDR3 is TGTGCCAGCAGCCCCTTAGTCCAAGAGACCCAGTACTTC. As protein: CASSPLVQETQYF.

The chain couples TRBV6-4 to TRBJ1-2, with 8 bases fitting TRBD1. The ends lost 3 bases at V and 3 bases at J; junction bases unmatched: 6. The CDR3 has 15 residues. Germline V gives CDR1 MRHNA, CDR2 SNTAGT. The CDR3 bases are TGTGCCAGCAGTGAAAGGACAGGGCGGGACTATGGCTACACCTTC. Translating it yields CASSERTGRDYGYTF.

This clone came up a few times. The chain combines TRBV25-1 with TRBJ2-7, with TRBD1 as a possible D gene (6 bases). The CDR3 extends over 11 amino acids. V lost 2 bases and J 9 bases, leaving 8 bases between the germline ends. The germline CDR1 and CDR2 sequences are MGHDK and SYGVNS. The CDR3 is CASSETGTQYF. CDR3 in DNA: TGTGCCAGCAGTGAAACAGGGACGCAGTACTTC.

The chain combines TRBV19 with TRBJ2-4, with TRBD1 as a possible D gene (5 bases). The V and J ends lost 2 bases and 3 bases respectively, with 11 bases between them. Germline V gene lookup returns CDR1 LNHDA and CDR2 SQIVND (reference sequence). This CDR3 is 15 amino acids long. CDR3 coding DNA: TGTGCCAGTAGTATACAGGGTGTGAACAAAAACATTCAGTACTTC. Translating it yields CASSIQGVNKNIQYF.

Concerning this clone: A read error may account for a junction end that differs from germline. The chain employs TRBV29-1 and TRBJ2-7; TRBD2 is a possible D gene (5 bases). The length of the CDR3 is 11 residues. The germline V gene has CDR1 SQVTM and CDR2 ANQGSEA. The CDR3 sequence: CSVELGASGIF. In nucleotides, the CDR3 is TGCAGCGTTGAATTAGGTGCCTCCGGGATATTC.

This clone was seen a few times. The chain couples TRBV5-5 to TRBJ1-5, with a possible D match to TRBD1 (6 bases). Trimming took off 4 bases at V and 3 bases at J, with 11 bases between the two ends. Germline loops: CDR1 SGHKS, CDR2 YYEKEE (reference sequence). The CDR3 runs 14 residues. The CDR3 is CASSVQGFNQPQHF. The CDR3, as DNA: TGTGCCAGCAGCGTACAGGGATTCAATCAGCCCCAGCATTTT.

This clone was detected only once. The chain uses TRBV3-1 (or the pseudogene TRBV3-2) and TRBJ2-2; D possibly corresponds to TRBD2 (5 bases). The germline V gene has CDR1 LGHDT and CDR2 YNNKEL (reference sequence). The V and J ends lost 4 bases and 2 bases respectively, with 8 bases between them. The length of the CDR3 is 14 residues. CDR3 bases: TGTGCCAGCAGCCCACTAGGAAACACCGGGGAGCTGTTTTTT. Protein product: CASSPLGNTGELFF.

CDR3 region: CATSEGDRGLNQPQHF. CDR3 sequence (DNA): TGTGCCACCAGTGAAGGGGACAGGGGATTGAATCAGCCCCAGCATTTT. The chain couples TRBV24-1 to TRBJ1-5; 10 bases line up with TRBD1. V lost 4 bases, J lost 4 bases, and 6 bases stayed unmatched. The length of the CDR3 is 16 residues. Germline CDR1 is KGHDR and CDR2 is SFDVKD.

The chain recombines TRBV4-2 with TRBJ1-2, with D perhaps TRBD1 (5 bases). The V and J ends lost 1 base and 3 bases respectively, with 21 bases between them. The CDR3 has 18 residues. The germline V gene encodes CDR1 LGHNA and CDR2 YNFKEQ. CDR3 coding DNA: TGTGCCAGCAGCCAAGTCGTTAGGCAGGGTCTAAGGGACTATGGCTACACCTTC. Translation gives CASSQVVRQGLRDYGYTF.

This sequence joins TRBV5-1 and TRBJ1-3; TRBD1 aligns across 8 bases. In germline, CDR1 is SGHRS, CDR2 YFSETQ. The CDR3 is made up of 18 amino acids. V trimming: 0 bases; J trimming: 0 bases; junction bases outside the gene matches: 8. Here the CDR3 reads CASSLAGTGPGSGNTIYF. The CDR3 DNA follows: TGCGCCAGCAGCTTGGCCGGGACAGGCCCCGGCTCTGGAAACACCATATATTTT.

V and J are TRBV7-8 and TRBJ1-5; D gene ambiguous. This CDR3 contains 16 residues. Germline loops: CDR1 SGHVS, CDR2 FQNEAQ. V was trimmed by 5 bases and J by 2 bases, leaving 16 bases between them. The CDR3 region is CASSPTSSAGNQPQHF. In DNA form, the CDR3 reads TGTGCCAGCAGCCCGACAAGTTCGGCAGGCAATCAGCCCCAGCATTTT.

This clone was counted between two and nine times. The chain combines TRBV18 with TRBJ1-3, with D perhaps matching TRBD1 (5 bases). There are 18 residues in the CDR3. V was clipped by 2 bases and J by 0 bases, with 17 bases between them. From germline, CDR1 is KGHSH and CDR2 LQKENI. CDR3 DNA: TGTGCCAGCTCACCAAAACAGCCAGGGTCAAGCTCTGGAAACACCATATATTTT. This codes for CASSPKQPGSSSGNTIYF.

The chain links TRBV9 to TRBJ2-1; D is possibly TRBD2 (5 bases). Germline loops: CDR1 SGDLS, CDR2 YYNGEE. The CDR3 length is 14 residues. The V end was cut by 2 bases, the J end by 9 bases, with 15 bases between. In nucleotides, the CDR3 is TGTGCCAGCAGCGTTTATGAGGGTCGGGGTGAGCAGTTCTTC. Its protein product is CASSVYEGRGEQFF.

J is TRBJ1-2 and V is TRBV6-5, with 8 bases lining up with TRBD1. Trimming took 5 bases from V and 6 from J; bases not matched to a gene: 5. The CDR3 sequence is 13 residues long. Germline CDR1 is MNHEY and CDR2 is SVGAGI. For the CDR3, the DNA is TGTGCCAGCAGTCGACAGGGGAGGGATGGCTACACCTTC. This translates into CASSRQGRDGYTF.

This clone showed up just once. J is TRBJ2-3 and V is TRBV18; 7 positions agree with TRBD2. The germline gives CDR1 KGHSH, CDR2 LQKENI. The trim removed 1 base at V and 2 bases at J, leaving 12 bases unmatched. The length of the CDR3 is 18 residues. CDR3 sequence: CASSPRSGGTTVTDTQYF. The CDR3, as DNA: TGTGCCAGCTCACCACGGTCCGGCGGGACTACTGTCACAGATACGCAGTATTTT. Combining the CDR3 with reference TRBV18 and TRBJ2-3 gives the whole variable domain NAGVMQNPRHLVRRRGQEARLRCSPMKGHSHVYWYRQLPEEGLKFMVYLQKENIIDESGMPKERFSAEFPKEGPSILRIQQVVRGDSAAYFCASSPRSGGTTVTDTQYFGPGTRLTVL.

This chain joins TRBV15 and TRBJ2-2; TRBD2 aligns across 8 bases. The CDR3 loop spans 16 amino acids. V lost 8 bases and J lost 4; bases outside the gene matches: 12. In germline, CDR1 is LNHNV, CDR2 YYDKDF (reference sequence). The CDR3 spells CATRLAGSGATGELFF. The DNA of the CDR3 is TGTGCCACCCGGCTAGCGGGCTCGGGGGCCACCGGGGAGCTGTTTTTT.

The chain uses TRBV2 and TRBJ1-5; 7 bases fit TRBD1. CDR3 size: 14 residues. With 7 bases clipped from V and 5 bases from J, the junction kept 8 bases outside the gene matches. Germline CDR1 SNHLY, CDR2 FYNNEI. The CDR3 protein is CASTPTGTYQPQHF. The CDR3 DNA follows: TGTGCCAGCACCCCGACAGGGACTTATCAGCCCCAGCATTTT.

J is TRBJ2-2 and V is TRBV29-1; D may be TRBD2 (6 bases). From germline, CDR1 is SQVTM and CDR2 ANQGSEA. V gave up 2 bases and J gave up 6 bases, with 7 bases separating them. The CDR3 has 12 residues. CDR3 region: CSVEWRAGELFF. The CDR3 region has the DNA TGCAGCGTTGAATGGAGGGCCGGGGAGCTGTTTTTT.

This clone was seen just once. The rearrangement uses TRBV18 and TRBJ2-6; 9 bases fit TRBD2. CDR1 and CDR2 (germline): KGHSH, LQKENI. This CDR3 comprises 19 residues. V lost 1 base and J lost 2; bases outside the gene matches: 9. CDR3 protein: CASSPQSASGTAGANVLTF. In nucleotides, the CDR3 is TGTGCCAGCTCACCACAATCGGCTAGCGGGACGGCTGGGGCCAACGTCCTGACTTTC.

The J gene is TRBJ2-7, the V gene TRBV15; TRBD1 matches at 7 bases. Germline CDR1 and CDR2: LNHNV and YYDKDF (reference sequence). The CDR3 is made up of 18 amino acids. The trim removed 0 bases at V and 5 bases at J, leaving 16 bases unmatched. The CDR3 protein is CATSRDRSGQVLGDEQYF. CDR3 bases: TGTGCCACCAGCAGAGATCGGTCCGGACAGGTTTTGGGAGACGAGCAGTACTTC.

The CDR3 coding sequence is TGCGCCAGCAGCTTAGCGGGAGGCCGATACGAGCAGTACTTC. Protein sequence: CASSLAGGRYEQYF. This chain uses TRBV5-1 with TRBJ2-7, with 9 positions matching TRBD2. Germline CDR1 SGHRS, CDR2 YFSETQ. Losses at the gene ends were 2 bases for V and 4 bases for J; bases not matched to a gene: 4. CDR3 length: 14 residues.

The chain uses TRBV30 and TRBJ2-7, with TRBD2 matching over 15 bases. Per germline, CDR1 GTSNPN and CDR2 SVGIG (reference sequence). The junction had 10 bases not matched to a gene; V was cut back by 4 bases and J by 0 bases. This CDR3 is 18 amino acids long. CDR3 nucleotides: TGTGCCTGGATAAAGTGGACTAGCGGGAGGGAAAGCTCCTACGAGCAGTACTTC. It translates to CAWIKWTSGRESSYEQYF.

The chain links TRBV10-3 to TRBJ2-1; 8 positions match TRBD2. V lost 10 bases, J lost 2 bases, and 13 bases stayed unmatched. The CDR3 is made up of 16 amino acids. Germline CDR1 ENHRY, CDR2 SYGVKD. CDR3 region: CATLAHSGTTYNEQFF. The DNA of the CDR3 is TGTGCCACCCTTGCCCATAGCGGGACTACCTACAATGAGCAGTTCTTC.

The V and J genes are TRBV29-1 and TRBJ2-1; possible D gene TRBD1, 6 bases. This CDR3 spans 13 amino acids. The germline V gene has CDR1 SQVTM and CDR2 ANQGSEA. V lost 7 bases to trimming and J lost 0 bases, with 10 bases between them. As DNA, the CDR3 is TGCAGCGCAGGGGATAGCTCCTACAATGAGCAGTTCTTC. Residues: CSAGDSSYNEQFF.